This T cell receptor beta chain was retrieved from a study of T-cell memory formation after mild COVID-19. About the research overall: TCR clustering was largely donor specific.

V lost 3 bases and J 7 bases, leaving 9 bases between the germline ends. The CDR3 loop spans 11 amino acids. The germline gives CDR1 DFQATT, CDR2 SNEGSKA (reference sequence). Notes on the study in general: Cross-reactive memory seemingly joined, as some responding clones were found in pre-infection memory. From day 15 to 85, contracting clones were balanced between CD4 and CD8, whereas later expanders leaned toward CD4+. Contracting CD4+ clones were located mainly in CM and EM, and CD8+ clones in EMRA.

This clonotype has a count of ten or more. Its antigen is as yet unknown. TCRdb used MiXCR to reprocess the 5' RACE reads, holding one entry per CDR3 protein. The repertoire consists of fewer than 250,000 distinct CDR3 sequences, with roughly 14% occurring once and the leading ten covering around 2.2%. The receptor was isolated from an adult woman who had mild COVID-19 (a few samples of this study predate the infection). Cell type and time point are not known. The sequenced sample was PBMCs or a T cell subset sorted from them (not recorded which). The chain is built from TRBV20-1 and TRBJ1-2; the D is unclear. The CDR3 bases are TGCAGTGCTAGCGGGAACAGTGGCTACACCTTC. Its protein product is CSASGNSGYTF.